This T cell receptor beta chain stems from a study of shared clonotypes between healthy human individuals. Whole-study context: There were three CD4 naive, three CD4 memory, two CD8 naive and one CD8 memory plates per donor.

CD45RA+ naive and CD45RA-negative memory subsets were separated from CD4+ cells. The CDR3 totals 15 residues. V lost 3 bases, J lost 5 bases, and 8 bases stayed unmatched. Germline CDR1 and CDR2: ENHRY and SYGVKD. Tens of thousands of T cell genomes, or approximately 200 ng DNA, went into the sorted-subset replicate PCRs. This table comes from immunoSEQ multiplex PCR, and its TCRdb copy is limited to in-frame clones, with some not included. The sample has 740,000 or so clones, roughly 72% seen once. Study-level results: With a handful of donors compared, 5% to 5.5% of naive CD4 clonotypes were shared.

Points on this clone: Antigen: not known.

The TCR originated in a woman under 40 in good health. The V gene is TRBV10-3, the J gene TRBJ2-7; 9 positions match TRBD2. The sample taken for sequencing was memory CD4+ T cells sorted from blood. The subset is: CD45RA-negative fraction. The CDR3 protein is CAISDSRASGDEQYF. The DNA of the CDR3 is TGTGCCATCAGTGATTCGAGGGCTAGCGGGGACGAGCAGTACTTC.